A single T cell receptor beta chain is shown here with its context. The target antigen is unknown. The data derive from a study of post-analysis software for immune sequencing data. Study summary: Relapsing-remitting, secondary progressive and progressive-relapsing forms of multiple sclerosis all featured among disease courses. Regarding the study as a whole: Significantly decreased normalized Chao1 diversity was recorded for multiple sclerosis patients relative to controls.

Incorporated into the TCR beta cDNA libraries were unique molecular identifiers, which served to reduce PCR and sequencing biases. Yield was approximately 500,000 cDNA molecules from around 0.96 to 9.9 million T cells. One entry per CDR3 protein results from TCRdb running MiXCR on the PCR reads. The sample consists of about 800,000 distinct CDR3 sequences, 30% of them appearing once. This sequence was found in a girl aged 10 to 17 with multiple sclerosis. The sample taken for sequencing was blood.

CDR3: CSVPWQAYGYTF. CDR3 sequence (DNA): TGCAGCGTCCCTTGGCAGGCCTATGGCTACACCTTC. The V gene is TRBV29-1, the J gene TRBJ1-2; no reliable D call. The CDR3 has 12 residues. V was trimmed by 6 bases and J by 4 bases, leaving 12 bases between them. Germline V gene lookup returns CDR1 SQVTM and CDR2 ANQGSEA.